What follows describes a single T cell receptor (beta chain). Its cognate antigen is unknown. The sample is drawn from a study of CD8 T cells in ankylosing spondylitis. Points from the study as a whole: According to the report, clones linked to the disease were significantly enriched in matched synovial fluid samples taken from ankylosing spondylitis patients. Among TCR beta sequences, a motif of under ten highly homologous variants appeared characteristic of ankylosing spondylitis blood.

The CDR3 runs to 13 residues. Germline V gene data show CDR1 as SGHRS and CDR2 as YFSETQ. V was cut by 0 bases and J by 5 bases, with 9 bases left in between. Quantitative barcoded 5'-RACE was used to prepare TCR beta libraries. A single record per CDR3 protein comes from TCRdb applying MiXCR to the 5' RACE reads. The sample includes about 88,000 distinct CDR3 sequences, 25% to 35% of them seen just once. This chain uses TRBV5-1 with TRBJ2-7; D is ambiguous. The sequenced material came from blood, either unsorted or a sorted T cell fraction (not recorded which). This TCR was recovered from a male donor with ankylosing spondylitis or in good health (not recorded which). CDR3 in amino acids: CASSLAPLNEQYV. The CDR3 DNA is TGCGCCAGCAGCTTGGCCCCTTTGAACGAGCAGTACGTC.